This T cell receptor (beta chain) was sequenced during a study of T cell responses to AZD1222 COVID-19 vaccine. Study context: Second-dose groups at about 4 or about 12 weeks were pooled.

This CDR3 region has 16 residues. Germline-derived CDR1 and CDR2 are MNHEY and SMNVEV (reference sequence). J lost 4 bases, V lost 7 bases, and 12 bases had no gene match. Measured with immunoSEQ multiplex PCR; TCRdb has only the in-frame clones, and not every one. This sample has under 150,000 clones, with around 90% found just once. As for this clone: The antigen is unknown.

Study-level points and caveats: It should be noted that donors were predominantly white British and more often female, and clonal diversity was possibly underestimated. With dominance at 160-218 and 743-854, vaccine-associated CD4 TCRs spanned spike. Spike-specific TCRs gained breadth and depth after people received two AZD1222 doses.

This chain links TRBV27 with TRBJ2-2; 7 bases align to TRBD2. The source is an adult in good health. This material consisted of peripheral blood, taken on day 0 of AZD1222 vaccination. CDR3 DNA: TGTGCCAGCACCCCCCTAGCGGTCGGGAGCACCGGGGAGCTGTTTTTT. Translated, it gives CASTPLAVGSTGELFF.